The 14 T cell receptor beta chains below all came from one sample that was sequenced in a study of blood T cells in healthy people across ages. Alongside a J-beta primer mix, a sample-barcoded 5' primer served in a second PCR lasting about 7 to 11 cycles. TCRdb reanalysed the 5' RACE reads using MiXCR and keeps one entry per CDR3 protein. The data show over a million distinct CDR3 sequences, around 27% seen once. The same data also contributed to another study, on T cells of mothers and their children.

The sample taken for sequencing was blood. These receptors were taken from a girl aged 2 to 10 in good health.

The rearrangement uses TRBV7-2 and TRBJ1-1; D uncertain. This CDR3 contains 11 residues. Between the trimmed V and J ends, which lost 5 bases and 6 bases, there was a span of 7 bases. Germline assignment: CDR1 SGHTA and CDR2 FQGNSA. This chain's CDR3 is CASSPQAEAFF. The DNA of the CDR3 is TGTGCCAGCAGCCCCCAGGCTGAAGCTTTCTTT.

This clonotype was seen a few times. This chain joins TRBV19 and TRBJ2-5; D gene unclear. Deletions cut 6 bases from V and 4 bases from J, with 12 bases between. The CDR3 covers 13 residues. CDR1 and CDR2 from the germline V gene are LNHDA and SQIVND (reference sequence). CDR3 sequence reads: CASRNTGTETQYF. In DNA, the CDR3 is TGTGCCAGTAGGAATACGGGTACAGAGACCCAGTACTTC.

The V gene is TRBV10-3, the J gene TRBJ2-1, with TRBD2 as a possible D gene (7 bases). With 2 bases removed from V and 9 bases from J, the gap between germline ends came to 8 bases. This CDR3 has 12 residues. In germline, CDR1 is ENHRY, CDR2 SYGVKD. The CDR3 coding sequence is TGTGCCATCAGTGAGAGGGGGGGTGAGCAGTTCTTC. It yields the protein CAISERGGEQFF.

This clonotype has only a few counts. This chain uses TRBV5-1 with TRBJ2-5, with D possibly TRBD2 on 5 matching bases. TRBJ2-1 matches the DNA end more closely, so the J call is doubtful. The CDR3 runs to 15 residues. CDR1 is SGHRS and CDR2 is YFSETQ in the germline V gene. For the CDR3, the DNA is TGCGCCAGCAATAAATTCCCAGAGGGTTGGGATGAGCAGTTCTTC. Translating it yields CASNKFPEGWDEQFF.

This clonotype was picked up a small number of times. This chain links TRBV4-1 with TRBJ2-5, with 7 bases lining up with TRBD2. The J segment lost 1 base and the V segment lost 0 bases, leaving 8 bases of the junction unmatched. The CDR3 consists of 17 residues. Germline CDR1 and CDR2: MGHRA and YSYEKL. The CDR3 coding sequence is TGCGCCAGCAGCCAAGAGATGCGGAGCGGGACCCAAGAGACCCAGTACTTC. Amino acids: CASSQEMRSGTQETQYF.

The rearrangement joins TRBV7-2 to TRBJ2-6; TRBD2 agrees at 9 bases. Germline V CDR1 and CDR2: SGHTA, FQGNSA. This CDR3 is 17 amino acids long. The V and J ends lost 5 bases and 4 bases, in that order; junction bases with no gene match: 9. The CDR3 is CASSAGTSLSGANVLTF. The CDR3 DNA reads TGTGCCAGCAGCGCCGGGACTAGCTTGTCCGGGGCCAACGTCCTGACTTTC. Drawing the rest from reference TRBV7-2 and TRBJ2-6, the complete variable domain is GAGVSQSPSNKVTEKGKDVELRCDPISGHTALYWYRQSLGQGLEFLIYFQGNSAPDKSGLPSDRFSAERTGGSVSTLTIQRTQQEDSAVYLCASSAGTSLSGANVLTFGAGSRLTVL.

This chain links TRBV5-1 with TRBJ2-5, with 8 positions matching TRBD2. The J call could be wrong; TRBJ2-1 is a better fit for the DNA end. Germline V CDR1 and CDR2: SGHRS, YFSETQ. The CDR3 is made up of 16 amino acids. The CDR3 is CASSSPRGGDYNEQFF. In nucleotides, the CDR3 is TGCGCCAGCAGCTCTCCTCGGGGGGGGGACTACAATGAGCAGTTCTTC.

The chain uses TRBV7-3 and TRBJ1-2, with D perhaps matching TRBD1 (5 bases). Trimming left V 5 bases short and J 6 bases short, with 19 bases between. CDR1 and CDR2 from the germline V gene are SGHTA and FQGTGA. The CDR3 sequence is 15 residues long. The CDR3 loop is CASSPGPADRNGYTF. The CDR3 DNA reads TGTGCCAGCAGCCCGGGACCGGCAGATCGGAATGGCTACACCTTC.

This clonotype occurred once. V and J are TRBV20-1 and TRBJ2-3; D is unclear. The V end was cut by 1 base, the J end by 2 bases, with 10 bases between. CDR3 length: 14 residues. Looked up from germline, CDR1 is DFQATT and CDR2 is SNEGSKA (reference sequence). The CDR3 reads CSARGSWATDTQYF. The CDR3, as DNA: TGCAGTGCTAGAGGCAGCTGGGCCACAGATACGCAGTATTTT.

The chain is built from TRBV20-1 and TRBJ2-5; D might be TRBD2 (5 bases). Germline CDR1 reads DFQATT; CDR2 reads SNEGSKA (reference sequence). V shed 5 bases and J shed 1 base, with 8 bases lying between them. The CDR3 is made up of 12 amino acids. CDR3 nucleotides: TGCAGTGCTGCTACTAGCCAAGAGACCCAGTACTTC. Its translation: CSAATSQETQYF.

The CDR3 DNA sequence: TGTGCCAGCAGCCACCCGACCAGCGGGGATTCCTACGAGCAGTACTTC. Translating gives CASSHPTSGDSYEQYF. V gene TRBV14 combines with J gene TRBJ2-7; 7 bases are a match to TRBD2. This CDR3 region has 16 residues. V gave up 3 bases and J gave up 1 base; unmatched junction bases: 9. CDR1 is SGHDN and CDR2 is FVKESK in the germline V gene.

This clonotype was observed a single time. The chain employs TRBV11-2 and TRBJ2-7; a weak D match, TRBD2 (5 bases). Germline V gene data show CDR1 as SGHAT and CDR2 as FQNNGV. The germline V and J ends were trimmed by 5 bases and 7 bases, with 18 bases remaining between them. The CDR3 loop spans 14 amino acids. CDR3 sequence reads: CASSPLRVASEQYF. The CDR3 region has the DNA TGTGCCAGCAGCCCTCTGCGGGTCGCCTCGGAGCAGTACTTC.

This rearrangement joins TRBV28 to TRBJ2-5, with 12 bases identical to TRBD2. The J call may be incorrect, as the DNA end agrees better with TRBJ2-7. The CDR3 is made up of 14 amino acids. Germline V lookup: CDR1 MDHEN, CDR2 SYDVKM. CDR3 protein: CASRTSGGTYEQYF. CDR3 nucleotides: TGTGCCAGCCGCACTAGCGGGGGGACCTACGAGCAGTACTTC.

This clonotype was observed a handful of times. CDR3 sequence reads: CSVLGQVSTDTQYF. Written as DNA, the CDR3 is TGCAGCGTTCTCGGACAGGTTAGCACAGATACGCAGTATTTT. J is TRBJ2-3 and V is TRBV29-1; 7 bases are shared with TRBD1. Germline lookup yields CDR1 SQVTM and CDR2 ANQGSEA. CDR3 size: 14 residues. The V and J ends lost 5 bases and 0 bases, in that order; junction bases with no gene match: 5.